This T cell receptor beta chain was profiled in a study of T cell responses to AZD1222 COVID-19 vaccine. Regarding this clone: Its antigen is currently unknown.

The CDR3 extends over 14 amino acids. Germline V CDR1 and CDR2: SGHTA, FQGNSA. Trimming stripped 5 bases from V and 2 bases from J, with 13 bases between. General study findings and limits: Scientists sampled the repertoires only once the peak T cell response had passed. Within unmutated variant regions lay the reported targets of nearly half of spike-specific TCRs.

Sequencing was performed with immunoSEQ multiplex PCR; in TCRdb, only in-frame clones are kept and a portion is missing. The table has some 150,000 clones, 90% to 95% seen once. This chain connects TRBV7-2 to TRBJ2-7; the D gene could be TRBD1 or TRBD2 (5 bases each). The receptor comes from an adult who received the AZD1222 COVID-19 vaccine. The specimen comprised peripheral blood, sampled 28 days after the second AZD1222 dose. The CDR3 DNA reads as TGTGCCAGCAGCCCCGTGACGGGGCCCTACGAGCAGTACTTC. Encoded protein: CASSPVTGPYEQYF.